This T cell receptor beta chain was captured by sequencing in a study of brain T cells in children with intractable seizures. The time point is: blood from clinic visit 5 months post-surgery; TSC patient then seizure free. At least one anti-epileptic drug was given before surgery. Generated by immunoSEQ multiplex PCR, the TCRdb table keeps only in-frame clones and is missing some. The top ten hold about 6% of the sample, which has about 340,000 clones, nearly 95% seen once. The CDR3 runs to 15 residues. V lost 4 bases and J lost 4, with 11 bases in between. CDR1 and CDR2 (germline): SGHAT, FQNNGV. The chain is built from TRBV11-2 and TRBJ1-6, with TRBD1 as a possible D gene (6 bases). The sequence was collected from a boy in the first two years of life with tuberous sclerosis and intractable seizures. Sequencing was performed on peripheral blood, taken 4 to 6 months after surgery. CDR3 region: CASSSDRRYNSPLHF. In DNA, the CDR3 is TGTGCCAGCAGCTCGGACAGACGGTATAATTCACCCCTCCACTTT.